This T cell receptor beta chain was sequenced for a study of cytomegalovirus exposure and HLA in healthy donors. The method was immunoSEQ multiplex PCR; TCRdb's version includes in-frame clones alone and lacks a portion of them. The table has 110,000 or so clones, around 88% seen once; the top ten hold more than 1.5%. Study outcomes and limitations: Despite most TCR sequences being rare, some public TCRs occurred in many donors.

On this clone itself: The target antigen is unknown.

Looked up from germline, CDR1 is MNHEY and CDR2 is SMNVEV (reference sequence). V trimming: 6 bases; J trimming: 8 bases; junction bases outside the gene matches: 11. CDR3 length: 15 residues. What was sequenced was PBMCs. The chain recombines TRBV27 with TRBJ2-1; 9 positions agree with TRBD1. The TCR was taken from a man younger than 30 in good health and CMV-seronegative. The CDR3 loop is CASSPGTGNMDEQFF. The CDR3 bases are TGTGCCAGCAGCCCCGGGACAGGGAATATGGATGAGCAGTTCTTC.